This entry lists 21 T cell receptor beta chains sequenced from one sample in a study of human T cells and chemical hapten exposure. Time point denoted: patch test 3, about 24 weeks after DPC sensitization. Treatment meaning: therapeutic diphenylcyclopropenone sensitization with weekly scalp DPC. One entry per CDR3 protein, called by TCRdb with MiXCR from the RACE reads. Of about 82,000 distinct CDR3 sequences in the sample, less than 14% were seen once. This sample comprised whole blood, obtained in connection with sensitization to the hapten diphenylcyclopropenone (DPC). Source of these receptors: a woman in her forties or fifties with alopecia areata. Some clones in this sample may be carry-over from other donors' samples.

This clonotype has ten or more counts. This chain joins TRBV7-9 and TRBJ2-1, with a weak D call TRBD1 (6 bases). The CDR3 runs 13 residues. CDR1 and CDR2 from the germline V gene are SEHNR and FQNEAQ (reference sequence). V lost 5 bases and J 9 bases, leaving 14 bases between the germline ends. CDR3 nucleotides: TGTGCCAGCAGCCGCTACAGGGAGACTGAGCAGTTCTTC. Residues: CASSRYRETEQFF.

This rearrangement joins TRBV29-1 to TRBJ2-7; 9 nucleotides align to TRBD2. The germline gives CDR1 SQVTM, CDR2 ANQGSEA. V was clipped by 7 bases and J by 7 bases; unmatched bases: 14. This CDR3 spans 14 amino acids. CDR3 nucleotide sequence: TGCAGCGCTTCCCTGGCGGGAGGGCCAGGGGAGCAGTACTTC. Translating gives CSASLAGGPGEQYF.

This clonotype has ten or more counts. The chain joins TRBV30 to TRBJ1-1, with TRBD1 matching over 7 bases. CDR1 is GTSNPN, CDR2 SVGIG, per germline (reference sequence). This CDR3 has 13 residues. V lost 4 bases to trimming and J lost 5 bases; unmatched junction nucleotides: 7. In nucleotides, the CDR3 is TGTGCCTGGAACCTACAGGGGCCTACTGAAGCTTTCTTT. Its protein product is CAWNLQGPTEAFF.

V usage is TRBV29-1 and J usage is TRBJ2-2; D gene unclear. CDR1 is SQVTM and CDR2 is ANQGSEA in the germline V gene. There are 13 residues in the CDR3. With 6 bases removed from V and 0 bases from J, the gap between germline ends came to 8 bases. The CDR3 loop reads CSVAYPNTGELFF. In DNA, the CDR3 is TGCAGCGTCGCCTATCCGAACACCGGGGAGCTGTTTTTT.

This clonotype appeared many times. This chain uses TRBV28 with TRBJ2-7; D possibly corresponds to TRBD2 (5 bases). Trimming shortened V by 2 bases and J by 5 bases, and 10 bases separated the two germline ends. The CDR3 has 13 residues. Germline V gene data show CDR1 as MDHEN and CDR2 as SYDVKM. Written as DNA, the CDR3 is TGTGCCAGCAGTTTAGGAGGAAGGAACGAGCAGTACTTC. It codes for CASSLGGRNEQYF.

This rearrangement joins TRBV7-3 to TRBJ1-1; D is possibly TRBD1 (6 bases). Trimming removed 4 bases at V and 1 base at J, with 7 bases between. This CDR3 comprises 13 residues. CDR1 is SGHTA, CDR2 FQGTGA, per germline. CDR3 sequence reads: CASSSDRNTEAFF. The CDR3 nucleotides read TGTGCCAGCAGCTCGGACAGGAACACTGAAGCTTTCTTT.

This chain joins TRBV6-2 or TRBV6-3 and TRBJ1-2, with TRBD1 as a possible D gene (5 bases). Looked up from germline, CDR1 is MNHEY and CDR2 is SVGEGT. With 7 bases removed from V and 1 base from J, the gap between germline ends came to 7 bases. This CDR3 spans 12 amino acids. CDR3 in DNA: TGTGCCAGCACGCAGGGTAACTATGGCTACACCTTC. Translated, it gives CASTQGNYGYTF.

This clonotype appeared many times. The V call is TRBV3-1, the J call TRBJ2-4; no definite D call. The CDR3 covers 15 residues. The V end lost 0 bases, the J end lost 0 bases, and 6 bases lay between the germline ends. Germline lookup yields CDR1 LGHDT and CDR2 YNNKEL (reference sequence). The chain's CDR3 is CASSQDASAKNIQYF. The DNA for the CDR3 is TGTGCCAGCAGCCAAGACGCGTCAGCCAAAAACATTCAGTACTTC.

This clonotype came up many times. The V and J genes are TRBV7-8 and TRBJ2-1; tentatively, D is TRBD2 (6 bases). The germline V and J ends were trimmed by 1 base and 5 bases, with 15 bases remaining between them. The length of the CDR3 is 16 residues. The germline V gene has CDR1 SGHVS and CDR2 FQNEAQ. The CDR3 region is CASSLGGVLPNNEQFF. The CDR3 coding sequence is TGTGCCAGCAGCTTAGGCGGGGTATTACCTAACAATGAGCAGTTCTTC.

This clonotype was detected ten times or more. This chain joins TRBV4-2 and TRBJ2-2; D call uncertain. This CDR3 has 14 residues. Trimming cost V 0 bases and J 2 bases, with 4 bases left between them. Germline V gene sequence: CDR1 LGHNA, CDR2 YNFKEQ. CDR3 loop: CASSQDLNTGELFF. DNA for the CDR3: TGTGCCAGCAGCCAAGATCTAAACACCGGGGAGCTGTTTTTT.

The sample holds many counts of this clonotype. The chain joins TRBV23-1 to TRBJ2-7, with a tentative D call TRBD2 (6 bases). TRBV23-1 is marked as an open reading frame, function uncertain. V was cut by 6 bases and J by 5 bases, with 17 bases left in between. The CDR3 sequence is 14 residues long. The CDR3 loop is CASRGYREKDEQYF. The CDR3 DNA follows: TGCGCCAGCAGAGGTTATCGGGAGAAGGACGAGCAGTACTTC.

The chain is built from TRBV5-1 and TRBJ2-2, with 7 bases matching TRBD1. This CDR3 contains 15 residues. V lost 2 bases, J lost 3 bases, and 4 bases stayed unmatched. Germline V gives CDR1 SGHRS, CDR2 YFSETQ. CDR3 DNA sequence: TGCGCCAGCAGCTTATCGACAGGGTACACCGGGGAGCTGTTTTTT. Its translation: CASSLSTGYTGELFF.

The sample holds a few counts of this clonotype. The chain recombines TRBV28 with TRBJ2-5; unclear D gene. Germline values: CDR1 MDHEN, CDR2 SYDVKM. V was cut by 9 bases and J by 2 bases, with 19 bases left in between. This CDR3 spans 15 amino acids. Written as DNA, the CDR3 is TGTGCCAGTCTCCCGCGGAGACTCCTTCAAGAGACCCAGTACTTC. Translation gives CASLPRRLLQETQYF.

This clonotype was counted at least ten times. The chain links TRBV24-1 to TRBJ1-2; D might be TRBD1 (6 bases). The CDR3 has 14 residues. V was shortened by 4 bases and J by 7 bases, with 15 bases between the two germline ends. CDR1 KGHDR and CDR2 SFDVKD come from the germline V gene. CDR3 protein: CATSDAQGKSGYTF. As DNA, the CDR3 is TGTGCCACCAGTGACGCACAGGGTAAGAGTGGCTACACCTTC.

The table lists this clonotype with many counts. CDR3 region: CSVEFQETQYF. CDR3 coding DNA: TGCAGCGTTGAGTTCCAAGAGACCCAGTACTTC. The chain uses TRBV29-1 and TRBJ2-5; D call uncertain. CDR1 SQVTM and CDR2 ANQGSEA come from the germline V gene. V lost 3 bases, J lost 1 base, and 3 bases lay in between. The CDR3 is 11 residues long.

This clonotype was observed many times. The chain carries TRBV12-3 or TRBV12-4 and TRBJ2-3; 7 nucleotides match TRBD1. This CDR3 is 14 amino acids long. After removal of 5 bases from V and 8 bases from J, the junction contained 10 bases not matched to a gene. The CDR3 nucleotides read TGTGCCAGCAGTCAAGGACAGGTTGGCGGTACGCAGTATTTT. This gives the protein CASSQGQVGGTQYF.

This chain joins TRBV7-2 and TRBJ2-7; no reliable D call. This CDR3 is 15 amino acids long. V lost 1 base, J lost 4 bases, and 14 bases lay in between. Germline loops: CDR1 SGHTA, CDR2 FQGNSA. CDR3 region: CASSLVDGLGYEQYF. The CDR3 coding sequence is TGTGCCAGCAGCTTAGTCGATGGGCTGGGTTACGAGCAGTACTTC.

The rearrangement links TRBV29-1 to TRBJ2-4; D ambiguous. This CDR3 contains 10 residues. V lost 6 bases to trimming and J lost 7 bases, with 7 bases between them. Germline CDR1 SQVTM, CDR2 ANQGSEA. CDR3 residues: CSVLQNIQYF. CDR3 bases: TGCAGCGTCCTCCAGAACATTCAGTACTTC.

This clonotype has just a few counts. The chain carries TRBV11-2 and TRBJ2-1, with 13 bases lining up with TRBD2. V dropped 5 bases and J dropped 4; count of bases not matched to a gene: 5. From germline, CDR1 is SGHAT and CDR2 FQNNGV. The CDR3 has 16 residues. Here the CDR3 DNA reads TGTGCCAGCAGCCGGACTAGCGGGAGCTTTTACAATGAGCAGTTCTTC. Protein: CASSRTSGSFYNEQFF. Based on the CDR3 plus reference TRBV11-2 and TRBJ2-1, the full variable domain is EAGVAQSPRYKIIEKRQSVAFWCNPISGHATLYWYQQILGQGPKLLIQFQNNGVVDDSQLPKDRFSAERLKGVDSTLKIQPAKLEDSAVYLCASSRTSGSFYNEQFFGPGTRLTVL.

The chain uses TRBV29-1 and TRBJ1-5; no clear D. Trimming removed 4 bases at V and 3 bases at J, with 7 bases between. The CDR3 covers 12 residues. Germline V gene lookup returns CDR1 SQVTM and CDR2 ANQGSEA. The CDR3 DNA sequence: TGCAGCGTTGGTTCCTACAATCAGCCCCAGCATTTT. Protein product: CSVGSYNQPQHF.

A few counts support this clonotype. The chain employs TRBV12-3 or TRBV12-4 and TRBJ1-6, with a tentative D call TRBD1 (5 bases). V lost 7 bases and J lost 11, with 18 bases in between. The CDR3 loop spans 14 amino acids. In nucleotides, the CDR3 is TGTGCCAGCACCTCTGCTCAGGGTTCGCCACCCCTCCACTTT. Its translation is CASTSAQGSPPLHF.